The rows below give T cell receptor beta chains drawn from one sample of a study of blood T cell repertoires in COVID-19. The repertoire was sequenced with immunoSEQ multiplex PCR; TCRdb's copy has only in-frame clones and lacks some. The sample has over 250,000 clones, 70% to 90% seen once. The specimen sequenced was peripheral blood. These receptors were taken from a woman aged 25 to 39 with acute or convalescent COVID-19. Each CDR3 is given with its conserved first and last residue. D genes are given only for firm matches. Where a row states a size, it is once, few, many or the class of an expanded clone; other rows omit it.

TRBV7-2	TRBJ1-2	-	-	TGTGCCAGCAGCTTAGCGGTCGGCAGGCGGGGTCTAAGTGGCTACACCTTC	CASSLAVGRRGLSGYTF
TRBV7-2	TRBJ2-3	TRBD2	-	TGTGCCAGCGTTAGCGGGAGCGCCGATACGCAGTATTTT	CASVSGSADTQYF
TRBV12-3/TRBV12-4	TRBJ2-1	-	-	TGTGCCAGCAGTTTTCATTCCTACAATGAGCAGTTCTTC	CASSFHSYNEQFF
TRBV7-9	TRBJ1-3	TRBD1	-	TGTGCCAGCAGCCCGAGGACAGGGACCACTGGAAACACCATATATTTT	CASSPRTGTTGNTIYF
TRBV10-3	TRBJ2-2	TRBD2	-	TGTGCCATCGGGTCGGGACTAGCGTTGGCGAACACCGGGGAGCTGTTTTTT	CAIGSGLALANTGELFF
TRBV5-1	TRBJ2-5	TRBD2	-	TGCGCCAGCAGCTTGTGGGCTAGCGGGACGCCCCAGGAGACCCAGTACTTC	CASSLWASGTPQETQYF
TRBV30	TRBJ2-5	TRBD1	few	TGTGCCTGGGGGACAGGTCGAGGAGAGACCCAGTACTTC	CAWGTGRGETQYF
TRBV9	TRBJ2-1	TRBD2	-	TGTGCCAGCAGCGTAGGTCTAGCGGCAGACAATGAGCAGTTCTTC	CASSVGLAADNEQFF
TRBV3-1/TRBV3-2	TRBJ2-3	-	-	TGTGCCAGCAGCCAAGATAAAGGGGCCTACACAGATACGCAGTATTTT	CASSQDKGAYTDTQYF
TRBV4-3	TRBJ1-6	-	-	TGCGCCAGCAGCCAAGATCATTCGGCAGGGTTTAATTCACCCCTCCACTTT	CASSQDHSAGFNSPLHF
TRBV19	TRBJ1-5	-	-	TGTGCCACCGGTAGGGGGTTCCGTAGCAATCAGCCCCAGCATTTT	CATGRGFRSNQPQHF
TRBV2	TRBJ1-4	TRBD1	-	TGTGCCAGCACCCCAGGGGGCGCGAGTGAAAAACTGTTTTTT	CASTPGGASEKLFF
TRBV5-1	TRBJ2-2	TRBD2	-	TGCGCCAGCAGCTCAGCGGGAGCGACCGGGGAGCTGTTTTTT	CASSSAGATGELFF
TRBV7-9	TRBJ1-5	-	-	TGTGCCAGCAGCCCCGACTGGGATCAGCCCCAGCATTTT	CASSPDWDQPQHF
TRBV9	TRBJ2-3	TRBD2	-	TGTGCCAGCAGCGTTCTTGGAGCGGGAGTGAGAGGGACAGATACGCAGTATTTT	CASSVLGAGVRGTDTQYF
TRBV5-1	TRBJ1-2	-	-	TGCGCCACCACAACAGGTCTGGATGGCTACACCTTC	CATTTGLDGYTF
TRBV11-3	TRBJ2-1	-	-	TGTGCCAGCAGCTTAACCGCGGGAAGGGCCTACAATGAGCAGTTCTTC	CASSLTAGRAYNEQFF
TRBV5-8	TRBJ2-1	TRBD2	-	TGTGCCAGCAGCTTTGTAGGTAGCGGGAGGGTAGCCGGCTACAATGAGCAGTTCTTC	CASSFVGSGRVAGYNEQFF
TRBV7-2	TRBJ2-7	TRBD2	-	TGTGCCAGCAGCCCCCTAGCGGGTTCCTACGAGCAGTACTTC	CASSPLAGSYEQYF
TRBV5-4	TRBJ2-5	-	once	TGTGCCAGCAGCTTGGAATGGGGGGTCGGAGAGACCCAGTACTTC	CASSLEWGVGETQYF
TRBV21-1	TRBJ2-6	-	-	TGTGCCAGCAGCCCGCGCGGGACAGGTGCCGTCCTGACTTTC	CASSPRGTGAVLTF
TRBV9	TRBJ2-2	TRBD1	-	TGTGCCAGCAGCGTAGCTTTACAGGGGCCCACCGGGGAGCTGTTTTTT	CASSVALQGPTGELFF
TRBV7-2	TRBJ1-4	-	-	TGTGCCAGCAGCAGAGGGCCGGGATTAAGGGAAAAACTGTTTTTT	CASSRGPGLREKLFF
TRBV12-2	TRBJ2-4	-	-	TGTGCAAGTCGCTTGCTCTCGGGCAAAAACATTCAGTACTTC	CASRLLSGKNIQYF
TRBV11-2	TRBJ2-1	TRBD2	-	TGTGCCAGCAGCTTCGGGGGGACCACCTACAATGAGCAGTTCTTC	CASSFGGTTYNEQFF
TRBV19	TRBJ2-5	-	-	TGTGCCAGTAGTACTATCGGGACCCAGTACTTC	CASSTIGTQYF
TRBV27	TRBJ2-1	TRBD2	-	TGTGCCAGCGTCGGGACTAGCGGGTACAATGAGCAGTTCTTC	CASVGTSGYNEQFF
TRBV28	TRBJ2-6	TRBD1	-	TGTGCCAGCAGTTTTGGGCGGCAGGGGGCAAGGGGGGCCAACGTCCTGACTTTC	CASSFGRQGARGANVLTF
TRBV5-1	TRBJ2-5	-	-	TGCGCCAGCAGGGTCGCAGGGGGGGAGACCCAGTACTTC	CASRVAGGETQYF
TRBV6-5	TRBJ1-5	-	-	TGTGCCAGCAGTCTTAACCCCTCCCTAGGCCAGCCCCAGCATTTT	CASSLNPSLGQPQHF
TRBV7-9	TRBJ2-5	-	-	TGTGCCAGCAGCTTATCCAAAGAGACCCAGTACTTC	CASSLSKETQYF
TRBV27	TRBJ1-2	-	-	TGTGCCAGCAGTTTAAGTTCCCAGGGGCTGTATGGCTACACCTTC	CASSLSSQGLYGYTF
TRBV19	TRBJ2-1	TRBD2	-	TGTGCCAGTAGTGTCTCCGGGACTACCGTTAGTGAGCAGTTCTTC	CASSVSGTTVSEQFF
TRBV24-1	TRBJ1-2	-	-	TGTGCCACGACTGCAAAAGGAGGCTACACCTTC	CATTAKGGYTF
TRBV5-4	TRBJ2-1	-	-	TGTGCCAGCAGCTTCCCCGGGAGAGCCCTTTGGGGATACAATGAGCAGTTCTTC	CASSFPGRALWGYNEQFF
TRBV7-9	TRBJ2-1	TRBD2	once	TGTGCCAGCAGGTTAAGCGGGAGGACGGGTCACAATGAGCAGTTCTTC	CASRLSGRTGHNEQFF
TRBV7-4	TRBJ2-7	TRBD2	-	TGTGCCAGCAGCTTAGGGGTAGCGGGAGGTAACTACGAGCAGTACTTC	CASSLGVAGGNYEQYF
TRBV3-1/TRBV3-2	TRBJ2-7	TRBD1	-	TGTGCCAGCAGCCAAGACACAGGGGAGTGGTACGAGCAGTACTTC	CASSQDTGEWYEQYF
TRBV13	TRBJ2-1	-	-	TGTGCCAGCAGCTTTGGAGAAATAGACAATGAGCAGTTCTTC	CASSFGEIDNEQFF
TRBV6-4	TRBJ2-7	-	-	TGTGCCAGCAGTAAAAACACCGACTCCTACGAGCAGTACTTC	CASSKNTDSYEQYF
TRBV25-1	TRBJ1-2	-	once	TGTGCCAGCAGTGACCCCGTCTATGGCTACACCTTC	CASSDPVYGYTF
TRBV7-7	TRBJ2-3	TRBD2	-	TGTGCTAGCAGCTTGGGGACTAGCGCGGTAGATACGCAGTATTTT	CASSLGTSAVDTQYF
TRBV13	TRBJ2-7	-	-	TGTGCCAGCAGCTCGACTAGAGACTACGAGCAGTACTTC	CASSSTRDYEQYF
TRBV4-3	TRBJ2-7	-	-	TGCGCCAGCAGCCCCGGTAGGGGGAGTAGCGAGCAGTACTTC	CASSPGRGSSEQYF
TRBV27	TRBJ2-7	-	-	TGTGCCAGCAGGAGACAAGTCTCCTACGAGCAGTACTTC	CASRRQVSYEQYF
TRBV29-1	TRBJ1-1	TRBD1	-	TGCAGCGTAAGTACAGGGGGCGACACTGAAGCTTTCTTT	CSVSTGGDTEAFF
TRBV29-1	TRBJ2-7	-	-	TGCAGCGTTCTTGAGCCGGGACACCCCTACGAGCAGTACTTC	CSVLEPGHPYEQYF
TRBV19	TRBJ1-4	-	few	TGTGCCCCAGGGAATGAAAAACTGTTTTTT	CAPGNEKLFF
TRBV29-1	TRBJ2-1	TRBD1	-	TGCAGCGTTGACGGGACAGGCTCCTACAATGAGCAGTTCTTC	CSVDGTGSYNEQFF
TRBV9	TRBJ2-7	-	-	TGTGCCAGCGGTGGGGCCCAGCAGTACTTC	CASGGAQQYF
TRBV10-3	TRBJ1-5	TRBD1	-	TGTGCCACCCTCAAAGACCAGGGGGGCAATCAGCCCCAGCATTTT	CATLKDQGGNQPQHF
TRBV7-2	TRBJ2-2	-	-	TGTGCCAGCAGCTTAGAAGGGACATCGTACACCGGGGAGCTGTTTTTT	CASSLEGTSYTGELFF
TRBV7-2	TRBJ1-1	-	once	TGTGCCAGCAGCTTCCCGGGGGCTGAAGCTTTCTTT	CASSFPGAEAFF
TRBV14	TRBJ1-2	TRBD1	few	TGTGCCAGCAGCCAAGAAGTCTATGGACAGGGAATCGGTGGCTACACCTTC	CASSQEVYGQGIGGYTF
TRBV6-5	TRBJ1-1	TRBD1	-	TGTGCCGTGACAGGGTCGAGTCGCACTGAAGCTTTCTTT	CAVTGSSRTEAFF
TRBV5-1	TRBJ2-4	TRBD1	-	TGCGCCAGCAGCTTGGGACAGGGGGCCAAAAACATTCAGTACTTC	CASSLGQGAKNIQYF
TRBV2	TRBJ2-2	TRBD2	-	TGTGCCTCGGCGCGGGAGAGCCCCGGGGAGCTGTTTTTT	CASARESPGELFF
TRBV6-5	TRBJ1-6	TRBD1	-	TGTGCCAGCAGTTACGGACAGGGGGAGTCACCCCTCCACTTT	CASSYGQGESPLHF